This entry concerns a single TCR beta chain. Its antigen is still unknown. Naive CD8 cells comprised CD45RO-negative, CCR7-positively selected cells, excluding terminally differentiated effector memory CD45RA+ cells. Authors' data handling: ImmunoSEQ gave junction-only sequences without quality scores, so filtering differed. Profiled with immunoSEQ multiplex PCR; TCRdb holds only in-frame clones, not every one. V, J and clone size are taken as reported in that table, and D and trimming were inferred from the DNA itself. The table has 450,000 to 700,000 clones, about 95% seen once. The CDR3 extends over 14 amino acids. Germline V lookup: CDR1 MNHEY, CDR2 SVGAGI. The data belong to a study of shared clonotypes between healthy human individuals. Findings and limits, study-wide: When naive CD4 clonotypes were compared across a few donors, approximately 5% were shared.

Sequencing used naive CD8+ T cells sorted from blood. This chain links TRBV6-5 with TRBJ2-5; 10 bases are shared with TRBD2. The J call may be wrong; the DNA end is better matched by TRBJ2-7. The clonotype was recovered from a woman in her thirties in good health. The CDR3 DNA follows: TGTGCCAGCAGTTACCTAGCGGGAGAGTACGAGCAGTACTTC. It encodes CASSYLAGEYEQYF.